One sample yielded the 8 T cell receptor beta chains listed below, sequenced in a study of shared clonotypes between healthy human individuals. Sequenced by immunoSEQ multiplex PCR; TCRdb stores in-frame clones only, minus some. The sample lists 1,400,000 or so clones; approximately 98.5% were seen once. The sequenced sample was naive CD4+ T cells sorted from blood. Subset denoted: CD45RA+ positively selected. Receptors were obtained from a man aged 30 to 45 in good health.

The CDR3 sequence is CATSRGDRNYGYTF. For the CDR3, the DNA is TGTGCCACCAGCAGAGGCGACAGAAACTATGGCTACACCTTC. The V gene is TRBV15, the J gene TRBJ1-2, with D tentatively TRBD1 (5 bases). The CDR3 contains 14 residues. The germline V and J ends were trimmed by 1 base and 2 bases, with 8 bases remaining between them. Germline CDR1 reads LNHNV; CDR2 reads YYDKDF (reference sequence).

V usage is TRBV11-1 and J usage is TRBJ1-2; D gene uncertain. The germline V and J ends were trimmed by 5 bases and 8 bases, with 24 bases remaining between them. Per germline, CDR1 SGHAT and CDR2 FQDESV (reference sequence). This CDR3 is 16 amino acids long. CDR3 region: CASSPPVAPHFLGYTF. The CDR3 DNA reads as TGTGCCAGCAGCCCCCCCGTGGCGCCACACTTCCTCGGCTACACCTTC.

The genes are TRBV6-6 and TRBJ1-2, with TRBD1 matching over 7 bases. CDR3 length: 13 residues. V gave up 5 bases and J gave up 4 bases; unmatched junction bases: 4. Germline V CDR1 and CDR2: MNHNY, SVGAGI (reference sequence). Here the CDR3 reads CASSMGQLYGYTF. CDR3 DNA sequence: TGTGCCAGCAGTATGGGACAGCTCTATGGCTACACCTTC.

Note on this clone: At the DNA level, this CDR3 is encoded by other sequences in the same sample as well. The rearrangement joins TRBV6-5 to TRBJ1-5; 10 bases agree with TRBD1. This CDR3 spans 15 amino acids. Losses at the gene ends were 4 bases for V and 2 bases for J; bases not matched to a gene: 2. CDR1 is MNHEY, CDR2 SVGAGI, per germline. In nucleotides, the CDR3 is TGTGCCAGCAGTTTGGACAGGGGGGGCAATCAGCCCCAGCATTTT. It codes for CASSLDRGGNQPQHF.

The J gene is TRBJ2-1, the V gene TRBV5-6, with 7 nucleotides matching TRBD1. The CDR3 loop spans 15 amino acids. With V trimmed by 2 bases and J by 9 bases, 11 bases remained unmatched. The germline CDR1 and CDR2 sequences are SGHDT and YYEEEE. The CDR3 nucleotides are TGTGCCAGCAGCTTCGTCACAGGGGACAAGGGTGAGCAGTTCTTC. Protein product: CASSFVTGDKGEQFF.

CDR3 loop: CASSSGFQETQYF. CDR3 bases: TGTGCCAGCAGTTCAGGATTTCAAGAGACCCAGTACTTC. The V and J genes are TRBV28 and TRBJ2-5; no clear D. The V end was cut by 4 bases, the J end by 2 bases, with 8 bases between. Germline V gene lookup returns CDR1 MDHEN and CDR2 SYDVKM. This CDR3 region has 13 residues.

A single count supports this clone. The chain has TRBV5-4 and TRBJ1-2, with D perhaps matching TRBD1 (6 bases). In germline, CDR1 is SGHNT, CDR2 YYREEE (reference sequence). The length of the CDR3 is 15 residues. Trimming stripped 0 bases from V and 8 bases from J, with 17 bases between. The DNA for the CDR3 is TGTGCCAGCAGCTTGGTATTTGGACAGACGGGGGGCTACACCTTC. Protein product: CASSLVFGQTGGYTF.

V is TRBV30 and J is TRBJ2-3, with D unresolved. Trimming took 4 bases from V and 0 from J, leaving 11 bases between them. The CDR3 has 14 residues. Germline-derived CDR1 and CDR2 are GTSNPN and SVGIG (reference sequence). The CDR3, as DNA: TGTGCCTGGAAACAGAACCCTAGCACAGATACGCAGTATTTT. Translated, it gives CAWKQNPSTDTQYF.